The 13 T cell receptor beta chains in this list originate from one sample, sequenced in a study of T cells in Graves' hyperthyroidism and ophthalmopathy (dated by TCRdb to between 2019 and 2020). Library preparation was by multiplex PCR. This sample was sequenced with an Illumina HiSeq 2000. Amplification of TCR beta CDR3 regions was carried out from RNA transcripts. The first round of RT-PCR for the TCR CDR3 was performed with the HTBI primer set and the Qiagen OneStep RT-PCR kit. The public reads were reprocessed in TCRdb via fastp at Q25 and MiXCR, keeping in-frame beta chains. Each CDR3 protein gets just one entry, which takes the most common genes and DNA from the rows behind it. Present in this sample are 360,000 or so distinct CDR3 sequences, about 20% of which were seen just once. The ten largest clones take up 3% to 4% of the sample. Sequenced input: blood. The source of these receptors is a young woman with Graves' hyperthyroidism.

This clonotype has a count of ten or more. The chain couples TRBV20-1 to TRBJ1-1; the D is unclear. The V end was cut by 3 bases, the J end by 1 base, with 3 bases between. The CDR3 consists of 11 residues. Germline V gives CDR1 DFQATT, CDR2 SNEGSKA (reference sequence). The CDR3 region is CSASENTEAFF. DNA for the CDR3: TGCAGTGCTAGCGAGAACACTGAAGCTTTCTTT.

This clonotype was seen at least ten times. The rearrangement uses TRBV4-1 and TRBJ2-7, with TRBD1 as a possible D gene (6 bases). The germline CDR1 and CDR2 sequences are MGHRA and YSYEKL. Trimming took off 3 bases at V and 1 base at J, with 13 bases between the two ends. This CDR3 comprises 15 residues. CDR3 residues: CASSHWGQGSYEQYF. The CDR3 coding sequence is TGCGCCAGCAGCCACTGGGGACAAGGGTCCTACGAGCAGTACTTC.

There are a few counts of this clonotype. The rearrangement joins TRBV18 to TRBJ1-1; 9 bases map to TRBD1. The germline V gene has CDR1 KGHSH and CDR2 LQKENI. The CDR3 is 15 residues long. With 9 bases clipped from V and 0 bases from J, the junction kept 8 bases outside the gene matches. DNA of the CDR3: TGTGCCAGTCTAGAACAGGGGGCTATGAACACTGAAGCTTTCTTT. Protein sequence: CASLEQGAMNTEAFF.

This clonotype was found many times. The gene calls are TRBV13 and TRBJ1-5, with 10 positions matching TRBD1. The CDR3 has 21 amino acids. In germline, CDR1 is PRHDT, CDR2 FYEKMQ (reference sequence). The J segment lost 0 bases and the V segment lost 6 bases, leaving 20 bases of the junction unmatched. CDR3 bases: TGTGCCAGCAGGCTAAGGCCCATCATGGGGACAGGGGTCTATAGCAATCAGCCCCAGCATTTT. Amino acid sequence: CASRLRPIMGTGVYSNQPQHF.

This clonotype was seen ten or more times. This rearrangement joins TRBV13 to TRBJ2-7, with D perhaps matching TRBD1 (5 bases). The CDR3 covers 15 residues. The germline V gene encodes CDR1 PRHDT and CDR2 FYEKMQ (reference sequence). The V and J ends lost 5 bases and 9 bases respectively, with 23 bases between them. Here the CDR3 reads CASSPRQKRSNGQYF. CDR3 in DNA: TGTGCCAGCAGCCCCCGACAGAAACGATCGAACGGGCAGTACTTC.

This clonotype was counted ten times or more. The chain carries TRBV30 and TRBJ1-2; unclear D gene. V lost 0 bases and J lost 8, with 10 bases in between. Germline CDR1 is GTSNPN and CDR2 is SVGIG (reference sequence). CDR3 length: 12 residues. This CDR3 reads CAWSVYLGGYTF. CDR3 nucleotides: TGTGCCTGGAGTGTATATCTCGGCGGCTACACCTTC. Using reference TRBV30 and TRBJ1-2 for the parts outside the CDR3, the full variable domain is SQTIHQWPATLVQPVGSPLSLECTVEGTSNPNLYWYRQAAGRGLQLLFYSVGIGQISSEVPQNLSASRPQDRQFILSSKKLLLSDSGFYLCAWSVYLGGYTFGSGTRLTVV.

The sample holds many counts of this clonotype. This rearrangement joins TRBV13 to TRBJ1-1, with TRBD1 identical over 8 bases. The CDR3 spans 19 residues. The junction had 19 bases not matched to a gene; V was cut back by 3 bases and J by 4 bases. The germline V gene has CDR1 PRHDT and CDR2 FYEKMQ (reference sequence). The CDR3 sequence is CASSFIGWAKTTGGTEAFF. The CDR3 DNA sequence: TGTGCCAGCAGCTTCATCGGATGGGCCAAAACCACAGGGGGCACTGAAGCTTTCTTT.

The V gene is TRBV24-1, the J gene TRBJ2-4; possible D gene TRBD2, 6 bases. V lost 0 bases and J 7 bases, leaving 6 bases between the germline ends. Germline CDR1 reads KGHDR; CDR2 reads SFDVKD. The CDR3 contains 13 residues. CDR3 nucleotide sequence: TGTGCCACCAGTGATTTGGGGAGGAACATTCAGTACTTC. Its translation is CATSDLGRNIQYF.

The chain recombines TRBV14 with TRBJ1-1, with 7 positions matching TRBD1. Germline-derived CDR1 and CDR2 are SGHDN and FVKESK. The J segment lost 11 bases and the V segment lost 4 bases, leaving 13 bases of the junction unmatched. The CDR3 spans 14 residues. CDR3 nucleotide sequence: TGTGCCAGCAGCCTTGACAGGGAGGGTGGCCGGGCTTTCTTT. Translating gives CASSLDREGGRAFF. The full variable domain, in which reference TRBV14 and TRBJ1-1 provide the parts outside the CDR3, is EAGVTQFPSHSVIEKGQTVTLRCDPISGHDNLYWYRRVMGKEIKFLLHFVKESKQDESGMPNNRFLAERTGGTYSTLKVQPAELEDSGVYFCASSLDREGGRAFFGQGTRLTVV.

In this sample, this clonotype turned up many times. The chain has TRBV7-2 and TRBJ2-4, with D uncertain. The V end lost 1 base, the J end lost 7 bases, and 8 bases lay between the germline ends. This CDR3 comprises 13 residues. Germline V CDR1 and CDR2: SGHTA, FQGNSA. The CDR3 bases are TGTGCCAGCAGCTTAGACGCGTCGAACATTCAGTACTTC. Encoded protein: CASSLDASNIQYF.

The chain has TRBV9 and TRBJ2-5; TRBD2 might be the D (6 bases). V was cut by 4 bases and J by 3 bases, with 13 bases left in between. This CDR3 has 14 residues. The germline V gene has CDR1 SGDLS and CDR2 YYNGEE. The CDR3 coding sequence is TGTGCCAGCAGCTCCCGGGGCGGGAAAGAGACCCAGTACTTC. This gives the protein CASSSRGGKETQYF.

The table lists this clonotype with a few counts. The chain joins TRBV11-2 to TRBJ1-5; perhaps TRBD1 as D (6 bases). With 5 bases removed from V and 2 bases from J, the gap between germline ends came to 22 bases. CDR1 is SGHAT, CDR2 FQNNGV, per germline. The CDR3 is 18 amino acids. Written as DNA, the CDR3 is TGTGCCAGCAGCCAGAGCGGCACAGGGCGGGATGGCAATCAGCCCCAGCATTTT. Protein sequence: CASSQSGTGRDGNQPQHF.

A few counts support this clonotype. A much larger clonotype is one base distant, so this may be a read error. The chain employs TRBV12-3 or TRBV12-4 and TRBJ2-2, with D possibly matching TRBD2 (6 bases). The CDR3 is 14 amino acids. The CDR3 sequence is CASTRGPTGGELLF. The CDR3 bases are TGTGCCAGCACCCGGGGACCGACCGGCGGGGAGCTGCTTTTT.